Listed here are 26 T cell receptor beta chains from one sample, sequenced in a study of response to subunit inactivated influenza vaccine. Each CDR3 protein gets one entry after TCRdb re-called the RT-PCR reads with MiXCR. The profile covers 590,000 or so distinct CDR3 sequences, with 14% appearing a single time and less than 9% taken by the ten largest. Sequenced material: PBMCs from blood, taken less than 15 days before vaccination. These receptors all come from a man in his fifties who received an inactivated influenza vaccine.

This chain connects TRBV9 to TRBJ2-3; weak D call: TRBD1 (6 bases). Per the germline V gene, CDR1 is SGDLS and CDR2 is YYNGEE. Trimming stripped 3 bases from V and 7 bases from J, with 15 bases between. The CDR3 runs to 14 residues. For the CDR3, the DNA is TGTGCCAGCAGCGCCACGAGGGGGACGAATACGCAGTATTTT. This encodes CASSATRGTNTQYF.

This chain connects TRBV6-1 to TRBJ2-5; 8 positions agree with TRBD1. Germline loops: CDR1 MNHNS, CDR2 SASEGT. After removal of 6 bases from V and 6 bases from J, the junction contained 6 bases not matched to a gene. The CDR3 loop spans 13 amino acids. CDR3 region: CASSPGGLKTQYF. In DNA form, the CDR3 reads TGTGCCAGCAGCCCAGGGGGCCTAAAGACCCAGTACTTC.

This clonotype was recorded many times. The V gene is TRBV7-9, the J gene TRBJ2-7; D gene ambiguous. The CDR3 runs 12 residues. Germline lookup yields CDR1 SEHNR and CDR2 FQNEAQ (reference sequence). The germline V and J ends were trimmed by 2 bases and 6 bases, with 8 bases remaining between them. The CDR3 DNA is TGTGCCAGCAGCTTAAGAGTCGGCGAGCAGTACTTC. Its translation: CASSLRVGEQYF.

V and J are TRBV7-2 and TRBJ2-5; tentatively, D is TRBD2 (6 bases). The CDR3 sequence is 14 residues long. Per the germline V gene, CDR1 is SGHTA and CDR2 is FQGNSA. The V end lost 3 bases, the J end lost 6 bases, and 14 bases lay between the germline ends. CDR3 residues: CASSFSFGGQTQYF. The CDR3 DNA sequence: TGTGCCAGCAGCTTTTCGTTCGGGGGACAGACCCAGTACTTC. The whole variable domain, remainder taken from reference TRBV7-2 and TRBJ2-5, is GAGVSQSPSNKVTEKGKDVELRCDPISGHTALYWYRQSLGQGLEFLIYFQGNSAPDKSGLPSDRFSAERTGGSVSTLTIQRTQQEDSAVYLCASSFSFGGQTQYFGPGTRLLVL.

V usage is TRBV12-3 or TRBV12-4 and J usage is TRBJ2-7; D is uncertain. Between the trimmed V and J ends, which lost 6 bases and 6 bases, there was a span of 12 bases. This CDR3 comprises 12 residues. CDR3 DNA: TGTGCCAGCAGGCCCGACGGTGGCGAGCAGTACTTC. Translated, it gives CASRPDGGEQYF.

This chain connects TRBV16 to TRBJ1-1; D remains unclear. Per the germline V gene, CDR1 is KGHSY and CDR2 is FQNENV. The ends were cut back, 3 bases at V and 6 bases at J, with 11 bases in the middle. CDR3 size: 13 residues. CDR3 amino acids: CASSQSSTAEAFF. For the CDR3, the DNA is TGTGCCAGCAGCCAGTCCTCCACGGCTGAAGCTTTCTTT.

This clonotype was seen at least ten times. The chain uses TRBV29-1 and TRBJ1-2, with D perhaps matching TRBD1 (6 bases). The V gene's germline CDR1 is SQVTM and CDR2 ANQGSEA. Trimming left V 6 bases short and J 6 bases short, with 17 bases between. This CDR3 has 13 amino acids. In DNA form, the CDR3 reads TGCAGCGTCACAGACCGGGGGGCTGATGGCTACACCTTC. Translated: CSVTDRGADGYTF.

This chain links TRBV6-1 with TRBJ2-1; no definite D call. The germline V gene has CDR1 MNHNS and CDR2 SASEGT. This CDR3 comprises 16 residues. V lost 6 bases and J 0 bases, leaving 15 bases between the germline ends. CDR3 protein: CASSKRTMSSYNEQFF. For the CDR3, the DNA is TGTGCCAGCAGCAAAAGGACCATGAGCTCCTACAATGAGCAGTTCTTC.

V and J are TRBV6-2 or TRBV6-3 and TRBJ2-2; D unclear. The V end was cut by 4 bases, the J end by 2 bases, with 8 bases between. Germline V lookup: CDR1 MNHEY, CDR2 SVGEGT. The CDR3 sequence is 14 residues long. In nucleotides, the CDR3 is TGTGCCAGCAGTTGGTCCTTTAACACCGGGGAGCTGTTTTTT. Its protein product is CASSWSFNTGELFF.

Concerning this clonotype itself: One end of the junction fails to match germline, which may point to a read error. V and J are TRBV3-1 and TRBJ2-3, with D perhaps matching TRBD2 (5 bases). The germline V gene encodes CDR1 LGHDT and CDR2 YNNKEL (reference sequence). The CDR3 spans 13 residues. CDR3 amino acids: CASSQDLGGMVDF. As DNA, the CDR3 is TGTGCCAGCAGCCAAGATCTTGGAGGTATGGTCGATTTT.

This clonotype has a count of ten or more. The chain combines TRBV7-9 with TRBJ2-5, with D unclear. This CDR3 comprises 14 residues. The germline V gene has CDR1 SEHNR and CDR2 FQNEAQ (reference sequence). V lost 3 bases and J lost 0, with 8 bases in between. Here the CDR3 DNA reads TGTGCCAGCAGCTTGAGGAACCACCAAGAGACCCAGTACTTC. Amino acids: CASSLRNHQETQYF.

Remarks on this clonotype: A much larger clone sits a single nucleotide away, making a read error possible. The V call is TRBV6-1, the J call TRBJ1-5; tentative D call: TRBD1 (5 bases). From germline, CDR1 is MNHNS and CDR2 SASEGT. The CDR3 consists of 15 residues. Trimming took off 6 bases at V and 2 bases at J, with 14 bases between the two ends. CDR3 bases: TGTGCCAGCAGAGGGACTCTCAAGGGCAATCAGCCCCAGCATTTT. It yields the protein CASRGTLKGNQPQHF.

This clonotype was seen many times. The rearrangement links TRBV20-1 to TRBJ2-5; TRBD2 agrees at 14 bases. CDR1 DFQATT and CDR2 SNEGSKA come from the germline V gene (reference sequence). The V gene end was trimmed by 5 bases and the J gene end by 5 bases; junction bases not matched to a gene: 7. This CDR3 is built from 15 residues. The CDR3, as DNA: TGCAGTGCTCAGACTAGCGGGAGGGCCAGTGAGACCCAGTACTTC. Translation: CSAQTSGRASETQYF.

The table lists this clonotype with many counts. The CDR3 spells CASSSGHNQPQHF. CDR3 DNA: TGTGCCAGCAGCTCAGGCCACAATCAGCCCCAGCATTTT. The V call is TRBV7-9, the J call TRBJ1-5; D unresolved. CDR1 SEHNR and CDR2 FQNEAQ come from the germline V gene (reference sequence). The CDR3 extends over 13 amino acids. Trimming removed 4 bases from V and 3 bases from J, with 7 bases in between.

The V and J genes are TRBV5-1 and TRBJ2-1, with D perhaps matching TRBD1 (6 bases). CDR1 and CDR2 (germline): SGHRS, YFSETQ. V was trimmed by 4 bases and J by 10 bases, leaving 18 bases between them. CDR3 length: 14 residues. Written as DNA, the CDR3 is TGCGCCAGCAGCCCGTCCGGGACATACCAAGAGCAGTTCTTC. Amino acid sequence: CASSPSGTYQEQFF.

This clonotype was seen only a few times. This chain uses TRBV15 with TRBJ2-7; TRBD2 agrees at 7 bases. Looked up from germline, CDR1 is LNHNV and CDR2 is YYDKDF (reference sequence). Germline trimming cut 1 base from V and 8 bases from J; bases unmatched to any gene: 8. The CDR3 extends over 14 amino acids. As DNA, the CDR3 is TGTGCCACCAGCAGAGGGGGGGGACCCGAGCAGCAGTACTTC. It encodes CATSRGGGPEQQYF.

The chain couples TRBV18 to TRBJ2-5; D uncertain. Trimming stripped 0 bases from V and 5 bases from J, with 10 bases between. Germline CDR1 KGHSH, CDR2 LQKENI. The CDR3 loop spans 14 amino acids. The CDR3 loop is CASSPPSIGETQYF. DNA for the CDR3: TGTGCCAGCTCACCACCTTCAATAGGGGAGACCCAGTACTTC.

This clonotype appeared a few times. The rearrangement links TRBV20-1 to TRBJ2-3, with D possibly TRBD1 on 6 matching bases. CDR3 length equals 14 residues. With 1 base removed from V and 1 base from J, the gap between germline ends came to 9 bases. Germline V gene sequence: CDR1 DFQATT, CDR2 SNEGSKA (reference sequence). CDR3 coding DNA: TGCAGTGCTAGAGCAAACAGGGGCACAGATACGCAGTATTTT. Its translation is CSARANRGTDTQYF.

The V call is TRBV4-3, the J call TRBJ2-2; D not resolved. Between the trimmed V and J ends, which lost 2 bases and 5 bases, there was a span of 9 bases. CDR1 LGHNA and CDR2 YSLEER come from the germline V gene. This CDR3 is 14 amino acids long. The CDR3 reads CASSQLQQTGELFF. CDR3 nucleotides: TGCGCCAGCAGCCAACTACAACAGACCGGGGAGCTGTTTTTT.

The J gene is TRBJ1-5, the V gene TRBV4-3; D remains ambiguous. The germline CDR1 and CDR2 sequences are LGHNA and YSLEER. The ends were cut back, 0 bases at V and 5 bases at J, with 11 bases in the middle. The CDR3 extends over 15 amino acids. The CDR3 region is CASSQDSMGDQPQHF. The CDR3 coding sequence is TGCGCCAGCAGCCAAGATAGTATGGGCGATCAGCCCCAGCATTTT.

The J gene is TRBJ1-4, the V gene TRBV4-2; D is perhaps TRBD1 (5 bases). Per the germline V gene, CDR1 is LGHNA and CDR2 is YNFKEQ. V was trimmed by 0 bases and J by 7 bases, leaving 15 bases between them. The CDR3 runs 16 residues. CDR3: CASSQDQAGWGEKLFF. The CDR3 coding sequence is TGTGCCAGCAGCCAAGATCAAGCAGGGTGGGGTGAAAAACTGTTTTTT.

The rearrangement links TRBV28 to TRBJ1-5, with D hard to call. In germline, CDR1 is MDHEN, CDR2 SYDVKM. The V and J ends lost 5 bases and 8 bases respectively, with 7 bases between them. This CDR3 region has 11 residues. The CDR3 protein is CASSQMKPQHF. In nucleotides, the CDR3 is TGTGCCAGCAGTCAAATGAAGCCCCAGCATTTT.

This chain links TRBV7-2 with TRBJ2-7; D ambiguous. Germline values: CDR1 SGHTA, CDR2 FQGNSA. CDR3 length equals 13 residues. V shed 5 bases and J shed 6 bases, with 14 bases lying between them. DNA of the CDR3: TGTGCCAGCAGCGCAGTCTCTTTGGGCGAGCAGTACTTC. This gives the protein CASSAVSLGEQYF.

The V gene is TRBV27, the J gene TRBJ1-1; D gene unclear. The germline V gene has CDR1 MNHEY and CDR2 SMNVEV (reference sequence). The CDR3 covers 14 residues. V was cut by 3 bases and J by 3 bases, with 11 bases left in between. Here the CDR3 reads CASSLLGGDTEAFF. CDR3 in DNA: TGTGCCAGCAGTTTGTTGGGTGGGGACACTGAAGCTTTCTTT.

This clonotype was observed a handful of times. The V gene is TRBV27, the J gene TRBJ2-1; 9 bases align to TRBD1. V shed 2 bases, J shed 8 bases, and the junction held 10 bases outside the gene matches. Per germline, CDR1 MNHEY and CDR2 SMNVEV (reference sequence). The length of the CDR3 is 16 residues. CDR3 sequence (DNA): TGTGCCAGCAGTTTACCGGGGACAGGGAGTCTCGATGAGCAGTTCTTC. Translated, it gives CASSLPGTGSLDEQFF.

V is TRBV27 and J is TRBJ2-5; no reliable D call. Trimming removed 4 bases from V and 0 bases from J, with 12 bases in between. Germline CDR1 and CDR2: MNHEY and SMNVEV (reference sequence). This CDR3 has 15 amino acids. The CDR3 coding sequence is TGTGCCAGCAGTTCCGGTAGGAAGGACCAAGAGACCCAGTACTTC. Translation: CASSSGRKDQETQYF.